These 22 T cell receptor beta chains share one sample of origin, sequenced in a study of cytomegalovirus exposure and HLA in healthy donors. The table came from immunoSEQ multiplex PCR; TCRdb's copy has only in-frame clones and leaves some out. Of over 250,000 clones in the sample, 87% were seen once. Sequencing input: PBMCs. The receptors originated from a young woman in good health and CMV-seropositive.

The rearrangement joins TRBV30 to TRBJ2-3, with D possibly matching TRBD1 (6 bases). The CDR3 covers 14 residues. Germline-derived CDR1 and CDR2 are GTSNPN and SVGIG (reference sequence). The ends were cut back, 1 base at V and 0 bases at J, with 8 bases in the middle. The CDR3 is CAWSEGDSTDTQYF. CDR3 coding DNA: TGTGCCTGGAGTGAGGGGGATAGCACAGATACGCAGTATTTT.

CDR3 coding DNA: TGTGCCAGCACCCCGTCGCTTTCGTCGTCCGAGCAGTACTTC. It specifies CASTPSLSSSEQYF. This chain links TRBV28 with TRBJ2-7; D unclear. CDR3 length equals 14 residues. With 7 bases removed from V and 6 bases from J, the gap between germline ends came to 19 bases. The germline CDR1 and CDR2 sequences are MDHEN and SYDVKM. Using reference TRBV28 and TRBJ2-7 for the parts outside the CDR3, the full variable domain is DVKVTQSSRYLVKRTGEKVFLECVQDMDHENMFWYRQDPGLGLRLIYFSYDVKMKEKGDIPEGYSVSREKKERFSLILESASTNQTSMYLCASTPSLSSSEQYFGPGTRLTVT.

The chain has TRBV28 and TRBJ2-1; 9 nucleotides align to TRBD2. Losses at the gene ends were 7 bases for V and 4 bases for J; bases not matched to a gene: 8. Germline V CDR1 and CDR2: MDHEN, SYDVKM. CDR3 length: 15 amino acids. The CDR3 reads CASISGLAIYNEQFF. DNA for the CDR3: TGTGCCAGCATTAGTGGACTAGCGATTTACAATGAGCAGTTCTTC.

This rearrangement joins TRBV14 to TRBJ2-4, with D possibly matching TRBD2 (5 bases). V lost 4 bases to trimming and J lost 0 bases, with 10 bases between them. The CDR3 runs 15 residues. Germline lookup yields CDR1 SGHDN and CDR2 FVKESK. CDR3 residues: CASSPVGVAKNIQYF. The DNA of the CDR3 is TGTGCCAGCAGCCCTGTCGGGGTAGCCAAAAACATTCAGTACTTC.

The V gene is TRBV9, the J gene TRBJ1-1; D gene uncertain. Germline CDR1 and CDR2: SGDLS and YYNGEE. This CDR3 comprises 14 residues. Trimming removed 0 bases from V and 1 base from J, with 7 bases in between. Written as DNA, the CDR3 is TGTGCCAGCAGCGTAGCGCCCGAGAACACTGAAGCTTTCTTT. Translated, it gives CASSVAPENTEAFF.

This chain connects TRBV5-1 to TRBJ1-2, with 7 positions matching TRBD1. Germline V gives CDR1 SGHRS, CDR2 YFSETQ. J was trimmed by 4 bases and V by 1 base; bases with no gene match: 19. This CDR3 has 19 amino acids. The chain's CDR3 is CASSLFVGAGDRISYGYTF. The CDR3 nucleotides read TGCGCCAGCAGCTTGTTTGTTGGTGCGGGGGACAGAATATCCTATGGCTACACCTTC.

Concerning this clone: The identical CDR3 is also encoded by other nucleotide sequences in the sample. The V call is TRBV18, the J call TRBJ2-5; weak D call: TRBD1 (6 bases). Trimming removed 3 bases from V and 4 bases from J, with 6 bases in between. This CDR3 spans 12 amino acids. Germline V lookup: CDR1 KGHSH, CDR2 LQKENI. In DNA form, the CDR3 reads TGTGCCAGCTCACCGACAGGAGAGACCCAGTACTTC. It is translated as CASSPTGETQYF.

This rearrangement joins TRBV9 to TRBJ1-5; D gene uncertain. Trimming stripped 0 bases from V and 0 bases from J, with 7 bases between. This CDR3 has 15 amino acids. Germline values: CDR1 SGDLS, CDR2 YYNGEE. CDR3 sequence: CASSVGGYSNQPQHF. CDR3 DNA: TGTGCCAGCAGCGTAGGCGGTTATAGCAATCAGCCCCAGCATTTT.

This sequence joins TRBV2 and TRBJ2-7, with D perhaps TRBD2 (5 bases). The CDR3 extends over 15 amino acids. Germline V CDR1 and CDR2: SNHLY, FYNNEI. V dropped 4 bases and J dropped 6 bases, with 19 bases sitting between them. CDR3 bases: TGTGCCAGCAGTGGGCTCCGGGAACAATGGGGCGAGCAGTACTTC. Encoded protein: CASSGLREQWGEQYF.

The J gene is TRBJ1-1, the V gene TRBV4-3; TRBD1 is a possible D gene (5 bases). Trimming removed 4 bases at V and 2 bases at J, with 11 bases between. This CDR3 spans 14 amino acids. Germline-derived CDR1 and CDR2 are LGHNA and YSLEER. CDR3 nucleotides: TGCGCCAGCAGCCCGAACGGGGGTAACACTGAAGCTTTCTTT. This translates into CASSPNGGNTEAFF.

This chain joins TRBV5-1 and TRBJ2-3, with D unresolved. Per the germline V gene, CDR1 is SGHRS and CDR2 is YFSETQ. This CDR3 spans 16 amino acids. The ends were cut back, 0 bases at V and 0 bases at J, with 11 bases in the middle. CDR3 sequence reads: CASSLAHSTSTDTQYF. The CDR3 DNA reads as TGCGCCAGCAGCTTGGCCCACTCCACTAGCACAGATACGCAGTATTTT. Filled out from reference TRBV5-1 and TRBJ2-3, the complete variable domain reads KAGVTQTPRYLIKTRGQQVTLSCSPISGHRSVSWYQQTPGQGLQFLFEYFSETQRNKGNFPGRFSGRQFSNSRSEMNVSTLELGDSALYLCASSLAHSTSTDTQYFGPGTRLTVL.

This chain joins TRBV30 and TRBJ1-5; no clear D. The germline V gene encodes CDR1 GTSNPN and CDR2 SVGIG (reference sequence). The CDR3 covers 13 residues. The CDR3 DNA reads TGTGCTTATACCCCTGCCAGCAATCAGCCCCAGCATTTT. Its translation is CAYTPASNQPQHF.

V is TRBV6-1 and J is TRBJ2-5, with TRBD1 matching over 7 bases. This CDR3 has 13 residues. J gave up 7 bases and V 7 bases, and 9 bases lay outside the gene matches. The germline gives CDR1 MNHNS, CDR2 SASEGT. The CDR3 here is CASTTGTAGTQYF. The CDR3, as DNA: TGTGCCAGCACCACCGGGACAGCTGGGACCCAGTACTTC.

This sequence joins TRBV5-1 and TRBJ2-5; D unresolved. V lost 0 bases, J lost 0 bases, and 3 bases lay in between. The CDR3 extends over 13 amino acids. Germline CDR1 and CDR2: SGHRS and YFSETQ. CDR3 loop: CASSLVYQETQYF. The CDR3 bases are TGCGCCAGCAGCTTGGTTTACCAAGAGACCCAGTACTTC.

The rearrangement joins TRBV5-1 to TRBJ2-7; D is uncertain. With 6 bases removed from V and 6 bases from J, the gap between germline ends came to 16 bases. Germline CDR1 reads SGHRS; CDR2 reads YFSETQ. The CDR3 is made up of 13 amino acids. CDR3 sequence reads: CASTNLYSPEQYF. CDR3 nucleotides: TGCGCCAGCACCAACCTTTACTCGCCCGAGCAGTACTTC.

The chain joins TRBV18 to TRBJ1-2; D is ambiguous. The CDR3 consists of 16 residues. The germline CDR1 and CDR2 sequences are KGHSH and LQKENI. V lost 2 bases and J lost 6, with 19 bases in between. The CDR3 spells CASSPSTNRVANGYTF. The CDR3 DNA follows: TGTGCCAGCTCACCAAGTACCAACCGAGTGGCTAATGGCTACACCTTC.

This clone was seen a handful of times. The J gene is TRBJ2-7, the V gene TRBV5-6; D ambiguous. The ends were cut back, 0 bases at V and 3 bases at J, with 7 bases in the middle. This CDR3 contains 13 residues. Germline CDR1 reads SGHDT; CDR2 reads YYEEEE. The CDR3 loop is CASSLEDHYEQYF. In DNA form, the CDR3 reads TGTGCCAGCAGCTTGGAGGACCACTACGAGCAGTACTTC.

CDR3 amino acids: CASSRGTGEQYF. The DNA for the CDR3 is TGTGCCAGCAGCCGCGGCACGGGCGAGCAGTACTTC. The chain uses TRBV7-6 and TRBJ2-7, with D uncertain. Trimming shortened V by 5 bases and J by 6 bases, and 11 bases separated the two germline ends. The CDR3 is made up of 12 amino acids. CDR1 and CDR2 from the germline V gene are SGHVS and FNYEAQ.

V gene TRBV11-2 combines with J gene TRBJ1-1, with D perhaps TRBD1 (6 bases). Per germline, CDR1 SGHAT and CDR2 FQNNGV. V lost 4 bases and J 6 bases, leaving 15 bases between the germline ends. The CDR3 has 14 residues. The DNA for the CDR3 is TGTGCCAGCAGCTCCAAAACAGGGATTGCTGAAGCTTTCTTT. The encoded protein is CASSSKTGIAEAFF.

This chain uses TRBV28 with TRBJ1-2; D gene ambiguous. The germline gives CDR1 MDHEN, CDR2 SYDVKM. The V end was cut by 5 bases, the J end by 8 bases, with 12 bases between. The CDR3 totals 12 residues. The CDR3 nucleotides read TGTGCCAGCAGTCCCCCACCATACGGCTACACCTTC. Protein: CASSPPPYGYTF.

This sequence joins TRBV5-1 and TRBJ2-7, with D possibly TRBD2 on 6 matching bases. This CDR3 comprises 14 residues. Trimming cost V 2 bases and J 2 bases, with 11 bases left between them. The V gene's germline CDR1 is SGHRS and CDR2 YFSETQ. The CDR3 nucleotides are TGCGCCAGCAGCTTACATGGGGGGACCTACGAGCAGTACTTC. Amino acid sequence: CASSLHGGTYEQYF.

The V and J genes are TRBV2 and TRBJ2-3; possibly TRBD2 for D (5 bases). The CDR3 is 17 amino acids. Trimming left V 6 bases short and J 6 bases short, with 25 bases between. Germline loops: CDR1 SNHLY, CDR2 FYNNEI. The CDR3 loop reads CASRRLEAGRAADTQYF. In DNA, the CDR3 is TGTGCCAGCAGGCGTCTCGAGGCGGGCCGGGCCGCGGATACGCAGTATTTT.